The text below deals with one T cell receptor (beta chain). This clonotype was picked up a small number of times. Its binding antigen is unknown. Base qualities are not recorded, but no much larger clone differs from it by a single base. The sample originates from a study of response to subunit inactivated influenza vaccine listed by TCRdb under 2018. Background for the entire study: Deep quantitative profiling of the T cell receptor repertoire was used in the study to follow responses to a trivalent subunit inactivated influenza vaccine. Summary of the overall study and its limitations: The authors proposed that each seasonal influenza vaccination may bring in only a limited number of new T cells.

For CDR1 and CDR2, the germline V gene lists MNHEY and SVGAGI. The CDR3 numbers 15 residues from cysteine through phenylalanine. CDR3 DNA only is kept here, 45 bases in frame from base 1. Trimming at the junction amounts to 4 bases on V and 4 bases on J, and the germline ends lie 16 bases apart. This specimen's time point label, interpreted: 45 to 55 days after influenza vaccine administration. The library came from RT-PCR. Sequencing was carried out with an Illumina HiSeq 2500. TCRdb trimmed public reads at Q25 via fastp, called clones via MiXCR and kept in-frame beta chains. Identical CDR3 proteins give one entry, which carries the most common genes and DNA. The sample records about 480,000 distinct CDR3 sequences, approximately 13% of which are singletons. In total, the top ten clones hold around 13% of the sample.

The sequence was obtained from a middle-aged man who received an inactivated influenza vaccine. Donor details come from another sample of the same person, matched by shared clones. The sequence is built from TRBV6-5 and TRBJ2-5; TRBD1 is a possible D gene, resting on 6 matching bases. The material was PBMCs from blood, obtained around seven weeks after vaccination. For the CDR3, the sequence is CASSSKGRGRETQYF. Here is the DNA: TGTGCCAGCAGTTCTAAAGGCAGGGGAAGAGAGACCCAGTACTTC.